This note documents a single TCR beta chain sequence. The specificity of this receptor is unknown. A read error may produce the germline difference seen at one junction end. Reading from cysteine to phenylalanine, the CDR3 counts 17 amino acids. Kept here is only the CDR3 DNA, which spans 51 bases and is read in frame from base 1. The CDR1 and CDR2 encoded by the germline V gene are SGHDN and FVKESK. The method was PCR. Sequencer: Illumina HiSeq 2500. Unique molecular identifiers were incorporated into TCR beta cDNA libraries to reduce PCR and sequencing biases. Roughly 500,000 cDNA molecules were obtained per 1 to 10 million input T cells, so each molecule approximated one T cell. The patient libraries were prepared and sequenced using the same protocol as the earlier healthy control dataset. Within a given batch, samples were prepared together, multiplexed and sequenced on the same HiSeq lane. The authors processed their data as follows. Raw barcoded reads were processed with MIGEC, and single-read molecular identifier groups were discarded before consensus assembly and CDR3 extraction. Clonotype tables were post-analysed with VDJtools, and diversity was normalized by down-sampling all datasets to the smallest sample size. Repertoire overlap clustering matched CDR3 amino acid but not nucleotide sequences to correct batch-related cross-sample contamination. The public reads were reprocessed in TCRdb via fastp at Q25 and MiXCR, keeping in-frame beta chains. Rows merge per CDR3 protein into single entries with the most common DNA and genes. TCRdb, not the authors, supplied the V and J calls. The sample data list around 500,000 distinct CDR3 sequences, and 34% of these were observed just once. The top ten constitute under 7% of the sample.

To demonstrate the VDJtools post-analysis software, the study profiled TCR beta repertoires from the peripheral blood of around 13 young patients with multiple sclerosis. The multiple sclerosis patients were children and adolescents between roughly 6 and 15 years of age. This entry is derived from a study of post-analysis software for immune sequencing data (dated by TCRdb to between 2014 and 2017). Broadly, across the study: Disease courses on record covered relapsing-remitting, secondary progressive and progressive-relapsing multiple sclerosis, though some patients had no subtype annotation. The patient repertoires were set against about 12 previously published healthy control repertoires from donors whose ages ranged from roughly 6 to 27 years. A subset of samples was prepared in parallel using single-end sample barcoding, then pooled and co-amplified after Illumina adapter ligation.

Beyond this particular receptor, the publication reports: Compared with controls, multiple sclerosis patients had significantly lower normalized Chao1 diversity, a finding suggesting substantial peripheral T-cell clonal expansion. Roughly 5 TRBV segments, including TRBV5-6, TRBV5-1 and TRBV20-1, were significantly more frequent in patients than controls. Direct clustering with F measure revealed strong co-clustering of samples prepared in the same batch, which led to a batch-effect correction. The control group was slightly older than the multiple sclerosis patient group.

The chain is encoded by TRBV14 joined to TRBJ2-1; the central 11 bases match TRBD2. The sequence was collected from a girl aged 2-17 years with multiple sclerosis. The sequenced material came from blood. The CDR3 protein sequence reads: CTSSQDRGLAAYNEQFF. DNA sequence: TGTACCAGCAGCCAAGACCGGGGACTAGCGGCTTACAATGAGCAGTTCTTC.